The rows below give T cell receptor beta chains drawn from one sample of a study of response to subunit inactivated influenza vaccine. TCRdb itself ran the RT-PCR reads through MiXCR, one entry per CDR3 protein. This table holds about 500,000 distinct CDR3 sequences, 10% to 15% found once. The source was PBMCs from blood, collected about 40 days after vaccination. The receptors come from a man aged 45 to 65 who received an inactivated influenza vaccine. Both conserved end residues are part of each CDR3. The D gene is left open where the match is weak. Size values are once, few and many counts, or a class for expanded clones, and some rows have none.

-	TRBV12-3/TRBV12-4	TRBJ2-1	-	TGTGCCAGCAGTTTTTTAGCGGCAGGCTACAATGAGCAGTTCTTC	CASSFLAAGYNEQFF
-	TRBV20-1	TRBJ1-5	many	TGCAGTGCTAGTCCCCCTGCGGGGAGCAATCAGCCCCAGCATTTT	CSASPPAGSNQPQHF
-	TRBV11-2	TRBJ1-5	-	TGTGCCAGCAGCTTAGAAGTAGGGTGGACAGTAAATAGCAATCAGCCCCAGCATTTT	CASSLEVGWTVNSNQPQHF
-	TRBV5-8	TRBJ2-5	few	TGTGCCAGCAGCTTTCCCCCGTACCAAGAGACCCAGTACTTC	CASSFPPYQETQYF
-	TRBV12-3/TRBV12-4	TRBJ2-2	few	TGTGCCAGCAGTTTCATGGGGGGGAACACCGGGGAGCTGTTTTTT	CASSFMGGNTGELFF
-	TRBV20-1	TRBJ2-6	-	TGCAGTGCACACACAGGGTATAGTGGGGCCAACGTCCTGACTTTC	CSAHTGYSGANVLTF
-	TRBV5-5	TRBJ2-4	-	TGTGCCAGCAGCCATAGGGGCTCAAACATTCAGTACTTC	CASSHRGSNIQYF
TRBD1	TRBV12-3/TRBV12-4	TRBJ1-1	few	TGTGCCAGCAGTTTAGGGGGACAGCTTAACACTGAAGCTTTCTTT	CASSLGGQLNTEAFF
TRBD2	TRBV7-2	TRBJ2-7	-	TGTGCCAGCAGCTTAGTAGCGGGAGGAGGGGAGCAGTACTTC	CASSLVAGGGEQYF
-	TRBV5-1	TRBJ1-1	-	TGCGCCAGCAGCTTGGCCAACGGAGACACTGAAGCTTTCTTT	CASSLANGDTEAFF
-	TRBV4-3	TRBJ2-3	few	TGCGCCAGCAGCCAAGATCTTAGGACAACCTCTAGCACAGATACGCAGTATTTT	CASSQDLRTTSSTDTQYF
-	TRBV6-2/TRBV6-3	TRBJ1-1	-	TGTGCCAGCAGGACAGGCCTTGGTGAAGCTTTCTTT	CASRTGLGEAFF
TRBD1	TRBV6-5	TRBJ2-1	-	TGTGCCAGCAGTTACTCATTAGACAGGGTACATGAGCAGTTCTTC	CASSYSLDRVHEQFF
TRBD2	TRBV29-1	TRBJ2-1	many	TGCAGCGTGAGACCCGGGACTAGCGGGAGAGTAGATGAGCAGTTCTTC	CSVRPGTSGRVDEQFF
-	TRBV7-2	TRBJ2-7	-	TGTGCCAGCAGCTTTTCTAGGTTAACCTACGAGCAGTACTTC	CASSFSRLTYEQYF
-	TRBV5-1	TRBJ2-3	-	TGCGCCAGCAGCGCGGGTAGGGCAGATACGCAGTATTTT	CASSAGRADTQYF
TRBD1	TRBV20-1	TRBJ1-2	-	TGCAGTGCTTCGACAGGGAACTATGGCTACACCTTC	CSASTGNYGYTF
-	TRBV5-6	TRBJ2-5	many	TGTGCCAGCAGCCACTGGGAGGCAGAAGAGACCCAGTACTTC	CASSHWEAEETQYF
TRBD2	TRBV10-3	TRBJ2-5	few	TGTGCCATCAGCGGGGGTGGCGGGAGGGCAGAGACCCAGTACTTC	CAISGGGGRAETQYF
TRBD1	TRBV4-1	TRBJ2-3	-	TGCGCCAGCAGCTCCCAGAACAGGGGAACAGATACGCAGTATTTT	CASSSQNRGTDTQYF
-	TRBV10-3	TRBJ2-6	many	TGTGCCATCAGCCTGTCCAGTGGCTCTGGGGCCAACGTCCTGACTTTC	CAISLSSGSGANVLTF
-	TRBV4-3	TRBJ2-3	-	TGCGCCAGCAGCCAACAAAGAAACAGTCGAGATACGCAGTATTTT	CASSQQRNSRDTQYF
-	TRBV10-3	TRBJ2-5	-	TGTGCCATCAGTGAAGGGAGCCAAGAGACCCAGTACTTC	CAISEGSQETQYF
TRBD1	TRBV20-1	TRBJ1-4	many	TGCAGTGCTAGAGATCTCTCACAGGGGATTGAAAAACTGTTTTTT	CSARDLSQGIEKLFF
TRBD2	TRBV5-1	TRBJ2-7	many	TGCGCCAGCAGCACTAGCGGGGGGTCCTCCTACGAGCAGTACTTC	CASSTSGGSSYEQYF
TRBD1	TRBV30	TRBJ1-1	-	TGTGCCTGGAGTGCTCAGGGGGCCACTGAAGCTTTCTTT	CAWSAQGATEAFF
-	TRBV5-1	TRBJ2-7	few	TGCGCCAGCAGCAAAGACAGGATCTACGAGCAGTACTTC	CASSKDRIYEQYF
-	TRBV20-1	TRBJ2-3	few	TGCAGTGCTAGAGATCTACGGACTAGCACAGATACGCAGTATTTT	CSARDLRTSTDTQYF
-	TRBV6-2/TRBV6-3	TRBJ2-1	-	TGTGCCAGCAGTTACTGGGGTCAGGAGCAGTTCTTC	CASSYWGQEQFF
-	TRBV6-6	TRBJ2-7	few	TGTGCCAGCAGTGCTAGCGATTTCGGCGAGCAGTACTTC	CASSASDFGEQYF
TRBD1	TRBV20-1	TRBJ1-2	-	TGCAGTGCTCTCACTCCGGGACAGGGATTACTCGGCTACACCTTC	CSALTPGQGLLGYTF
-	TRBV7-9	TRBJ1-2	few	TGTGCCAGCAGCTTAGGGCCGGGATCAAGGGAGGGAGGCTACACCTTC	CASSLGPGSREGGYTF
-	TRBV12-3/TRBV12-4	TRBJ2-2	-	TGTGCCAGCAGCTCATACCTTCTTCCCACCGGGGAGCTGTTTTTT	CASSSYLLPTGELFF
-	TRBV28	TRBJ1-2	many	TGTGCCAGCAGTCCCCTAGAGGGGCGCTATGGCTACACCTTC	CASSPLEGRYGYTF
-	TRBV6-2/TRBV6-3	TRBJ1-2	-	TGTGCCAGCAGTTACCAAGACAGGATTTTCTATGGCTACACCTTC	CASSYQDRIFYGYTF
TRBD1	TRBV29-1	TRBJ1-1	many	TGCAGCGTCAGAGAGGGGGCGCGGACTGAAGCTTTCTTT	CSVREGARTEAFF
-	TRBV7-2	TRBJ2-2	-	TGTGCCAGCAGCTTAGGCAGGGGGGGCACCGGGGAGCTGTTTTTT	CASSLGRGGTGELFF
-	TRBV6-1	TRBJ1-4	-	TGTGCCAGCGGGGGGGATCGTAATGAAAAACTGTTTTTT	CASGGDRNEKLFF
-	TRBV3-1	TRBJ2-1	-	TGTGCCAGCAGCCAAATCCCTTACTGGAATGAGCAGTTCTTC	CASSQIPYWNEQFF
TRBD1	TRBV4-3	TRBJ2-7	many	TGCGCCAGCAGCCAAGGGACGGGGACAGGTTACGAGCAGTACTTC	CASSQGTGTGYEQYF
-	TRBV9	TRBJ2-5	-	TGTGCCAGCAGCCCCCGCAGGGGCATTGAGACCCAGTACTTC	CASSPRRGIETQYF
-	TRBV29-1	TRBJ1-1	-	TGCAGCGGCCGGAACACTGAAGCTTTCTTT	CSGRNTEAFF
-	TRBV20-1	TRBJ1-5	-	TGCAGTGCCCGGACAGCTGGCAATCAGCCCCAGCATTTT	CSARTAGNQPQHF
TRBD2	TRBV20-1	TRBJ2-2	few	TGCAGTGCCACCATAGCGGGGGGGAACACCGGGGAGCTGTTTTTT	CSATIAGGNTGELFF
-	TRBV7-9	TRBJ2-7	few	TGTGCCAGCAGCTTTCCAGGCCGCGAGCAGTACTTC	CASSFPGREQYF
-	TRBV6-2/TRBV6-3	TRBJ2-1	-	TGTGCCAGCAGAGAGATGGGGGGCGGGGTGTTCTTC	CASREMGGGVFF
-	TRBV12-2	TRBJ1-5	-	TGTGCAAGTCGCTTAGGAGGCCAGGGGGCGTGCAATCAGCCCCAGCATTTT	CASRLGGQGACNQPQHF
-	TRBV29-1	TRBJ1-3	few	TGCAGCGGAACCTTCGGAGATTCCTCTGGAAACACCATATATTTT	CSGTFGDSSGNTIYF
TRBD2	TRBV5-1	TRBJ2-7	once	TGCGCCAGCAGCTTGGTCGCAGCGGGGTCGACCTACGAGCAGTACTTC	CASSLVAAGSTYEQYF
-	TRBV4-3	TRBJ2-7	few	TGCGCCAGCAGCCAAGCTGCCGAGGCCCACTCAAACAACTACGAGCAGTACTTC	CASSQAAEAHSNNYEQYF
-	TRBV7-9	TRBJ1-2	-	TGTGCCAGCAGCTTAGGGGCCGGGACACCCAACAACTATGGCTACACCTTC	CASSLGAGTPNNYGYTF
-	TRBV12-3/TRBV12-4	TRBJ2-7	many	TGTGCCAGCAGTTTAACCGGGTCTCTCGCCAACGAGCAGTACTTC	CASSLTGSLANEQYF
-	TRBV5-5	TRBJ2-1	-	TGTGCCAGCAGCCCCCGGGACTCAGACAATGAGCAGTTCTTC	CASSPRDSDNEQFF
-	TRBV24-1	TRBJ2-7	-	TGTGCCACCAGTGATACGAGCACTACCGAGCAGTACTTC	CATSDTSTTEQYF